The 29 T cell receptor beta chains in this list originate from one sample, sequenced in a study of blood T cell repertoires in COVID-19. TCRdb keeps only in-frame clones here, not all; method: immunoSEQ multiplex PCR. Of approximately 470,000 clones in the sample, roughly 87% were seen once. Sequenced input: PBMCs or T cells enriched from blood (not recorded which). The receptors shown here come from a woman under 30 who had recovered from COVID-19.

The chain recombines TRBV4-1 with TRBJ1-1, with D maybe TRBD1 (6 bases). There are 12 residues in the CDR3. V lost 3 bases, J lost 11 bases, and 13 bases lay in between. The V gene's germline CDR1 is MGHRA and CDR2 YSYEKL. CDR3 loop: CASSQGGQGAFF. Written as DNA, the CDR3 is TGCGCCAGCAGCCAGGGCGGCCAGGGGGCTTTCTTT.

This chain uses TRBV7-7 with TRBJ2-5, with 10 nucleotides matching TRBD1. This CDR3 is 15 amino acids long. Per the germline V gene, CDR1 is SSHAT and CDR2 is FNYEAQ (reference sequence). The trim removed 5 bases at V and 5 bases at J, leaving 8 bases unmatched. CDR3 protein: CASSAGTGEGETQYF. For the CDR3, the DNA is TGTGCCAGCAGCGCCGGGACAGGGGAGGGGGAGACCCAGTACTTC.

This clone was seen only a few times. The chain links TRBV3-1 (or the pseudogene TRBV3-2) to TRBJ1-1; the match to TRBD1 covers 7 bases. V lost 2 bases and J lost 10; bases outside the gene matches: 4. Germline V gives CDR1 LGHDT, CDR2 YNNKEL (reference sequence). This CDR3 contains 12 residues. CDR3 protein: CASSQSNRGAFF. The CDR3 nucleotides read TGTGCCAGCAGCCAAAGTAACAGGGGAGCTTTCTTT.

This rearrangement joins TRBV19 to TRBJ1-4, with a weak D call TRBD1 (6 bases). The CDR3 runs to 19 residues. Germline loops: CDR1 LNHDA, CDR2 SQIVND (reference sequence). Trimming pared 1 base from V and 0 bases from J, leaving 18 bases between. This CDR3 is CASSIGPGRGAATNEKLFF. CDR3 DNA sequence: TGTGCCAGTAGTATAGGCCCCGGCAGGGGAGCCGCAACTAATGAAAAACTGTTTTTT.

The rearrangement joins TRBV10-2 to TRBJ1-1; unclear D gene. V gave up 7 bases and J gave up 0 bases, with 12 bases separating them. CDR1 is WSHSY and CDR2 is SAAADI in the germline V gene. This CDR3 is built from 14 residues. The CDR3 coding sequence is TGCGCCAGCAAGGAGGGATACATGAACACTGAAGCTTTCTTT. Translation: CASKEGYMNTEAFF.

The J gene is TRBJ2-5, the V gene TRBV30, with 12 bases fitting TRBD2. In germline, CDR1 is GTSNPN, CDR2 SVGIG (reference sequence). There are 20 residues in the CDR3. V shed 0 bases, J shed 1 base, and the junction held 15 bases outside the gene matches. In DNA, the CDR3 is TGTGCCTGGAGTGTAGGGCTTAGGAGACTAGCGGGGGAGGGCCAAGAGACCCAGTACTTC. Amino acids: CAWSVGLRRLAGEGQETQYF.

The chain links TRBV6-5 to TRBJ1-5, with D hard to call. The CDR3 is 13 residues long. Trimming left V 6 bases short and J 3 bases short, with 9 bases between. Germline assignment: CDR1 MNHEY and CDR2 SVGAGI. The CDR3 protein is CASRGRFNQPQHF. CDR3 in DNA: TGTGCCAGCAGGGGCAGATTCAATCAGCCCCAGCATTTT.

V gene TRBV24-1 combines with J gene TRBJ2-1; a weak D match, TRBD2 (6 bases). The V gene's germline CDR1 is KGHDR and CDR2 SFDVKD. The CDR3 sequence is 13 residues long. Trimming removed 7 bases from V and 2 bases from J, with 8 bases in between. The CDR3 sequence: CATSGTPYNEQFF. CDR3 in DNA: TGTGCCACCAGCGGGACTCCCTACAATGAGCAGTTCTTC.

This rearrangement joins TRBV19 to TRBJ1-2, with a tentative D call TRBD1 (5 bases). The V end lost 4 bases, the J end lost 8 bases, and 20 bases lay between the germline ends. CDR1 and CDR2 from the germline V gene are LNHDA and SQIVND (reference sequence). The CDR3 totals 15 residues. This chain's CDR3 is CASSRGGTDINGYTF. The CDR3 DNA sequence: TGTGCCAGTAGTAGGGGCGGGACGGACATTAACGGCTACACCTTC.

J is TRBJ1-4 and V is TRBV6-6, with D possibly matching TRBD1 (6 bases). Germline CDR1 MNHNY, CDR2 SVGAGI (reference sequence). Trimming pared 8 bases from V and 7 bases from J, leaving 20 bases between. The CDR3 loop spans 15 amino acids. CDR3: CASLPNRVFIEKLFF. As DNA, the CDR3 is TGTGCCAGCTTACCAAACAGGGTGTTTATTGAAAAACTGTTTTTT.

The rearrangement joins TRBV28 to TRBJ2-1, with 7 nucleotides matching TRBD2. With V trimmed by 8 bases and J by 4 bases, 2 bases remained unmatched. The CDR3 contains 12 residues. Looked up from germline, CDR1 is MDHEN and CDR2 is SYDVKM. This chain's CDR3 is CASGRGYNEQFF. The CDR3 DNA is TGTGCCAGCGGGCGGGGGTACAATGAGCAGTTCTTC.

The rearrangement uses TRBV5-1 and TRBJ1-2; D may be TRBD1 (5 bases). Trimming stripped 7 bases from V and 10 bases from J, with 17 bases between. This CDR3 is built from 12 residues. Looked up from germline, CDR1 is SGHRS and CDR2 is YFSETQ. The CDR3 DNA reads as TGCGCCAGCTCCACCGGGACTGAGGACTACACCTTC. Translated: CASSTGTEDYTF.

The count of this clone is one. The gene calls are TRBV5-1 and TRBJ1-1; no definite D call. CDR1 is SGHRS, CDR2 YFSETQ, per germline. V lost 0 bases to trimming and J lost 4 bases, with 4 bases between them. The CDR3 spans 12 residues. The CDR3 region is CASSLDGTEAFF. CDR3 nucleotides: TGCGCCAGCAGCTTGGACGGCACTGAAGCTTTCTTT.

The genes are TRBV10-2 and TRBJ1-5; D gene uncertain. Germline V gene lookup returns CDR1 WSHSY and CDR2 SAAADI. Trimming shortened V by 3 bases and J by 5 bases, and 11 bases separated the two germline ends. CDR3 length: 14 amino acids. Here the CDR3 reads CASSDNRFDQPQHF. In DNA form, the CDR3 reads TGCGCCAGCAGTGACAACAGATTCGATCAGCCCCAGCATTTT.

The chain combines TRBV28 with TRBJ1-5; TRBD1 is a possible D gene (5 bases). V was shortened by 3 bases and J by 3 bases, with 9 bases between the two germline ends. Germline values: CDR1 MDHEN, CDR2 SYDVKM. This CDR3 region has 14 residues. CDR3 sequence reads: CASSLRGINQPQHF. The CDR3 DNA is TGTGCCAGCAGTTTGCGGGGGATCAATCAGCCCCAGCATTTT.

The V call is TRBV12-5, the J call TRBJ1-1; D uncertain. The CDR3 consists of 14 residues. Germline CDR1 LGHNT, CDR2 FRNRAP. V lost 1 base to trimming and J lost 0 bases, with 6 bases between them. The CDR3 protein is CASGLDSMNTEAFF. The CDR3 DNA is TGTGCTAGTGGTTTGGACAGTATGAACACTGAAGCTTTCTTT.

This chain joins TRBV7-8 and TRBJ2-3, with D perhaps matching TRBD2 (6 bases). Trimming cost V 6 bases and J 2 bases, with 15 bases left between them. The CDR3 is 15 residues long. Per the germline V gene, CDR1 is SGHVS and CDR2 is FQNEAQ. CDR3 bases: TGTGCCAGCAGTTCCAGGCGGGGAAACACAGATACGCAGTATTTT. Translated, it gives CASSSRRGNTDTQYF.

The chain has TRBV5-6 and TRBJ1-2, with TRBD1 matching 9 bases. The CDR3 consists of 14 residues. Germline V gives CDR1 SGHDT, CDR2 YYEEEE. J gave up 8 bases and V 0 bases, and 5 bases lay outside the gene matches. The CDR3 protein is CASSLEQGARGYTF. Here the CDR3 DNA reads TGTGCCAGCAGCTTGGAACAGGGGGCGAGGGGCTACACCTTC.

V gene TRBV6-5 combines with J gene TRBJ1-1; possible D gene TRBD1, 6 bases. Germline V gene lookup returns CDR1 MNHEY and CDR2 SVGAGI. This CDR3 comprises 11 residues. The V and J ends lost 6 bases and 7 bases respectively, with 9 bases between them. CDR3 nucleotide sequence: TGTGCCAGCAGCCAGGGGAATGAAGCTTTCTTT. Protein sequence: CASSQGNEAFF.

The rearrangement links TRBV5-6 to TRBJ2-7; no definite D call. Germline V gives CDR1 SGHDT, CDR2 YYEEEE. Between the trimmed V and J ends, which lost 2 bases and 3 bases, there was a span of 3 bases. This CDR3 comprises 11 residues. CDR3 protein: CASSFIYEQYF. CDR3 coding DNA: TGTGCCAGCAGCTTCATCTACGAGCAGTACTTC.

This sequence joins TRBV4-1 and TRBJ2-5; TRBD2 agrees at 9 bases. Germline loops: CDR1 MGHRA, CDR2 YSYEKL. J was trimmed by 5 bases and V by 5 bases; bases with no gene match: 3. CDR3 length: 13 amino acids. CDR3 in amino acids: CASSFGLAETQYF. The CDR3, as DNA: TGCGCCAGCAGCTTTGGACTAGCGGAGACCCAGTACTTC.

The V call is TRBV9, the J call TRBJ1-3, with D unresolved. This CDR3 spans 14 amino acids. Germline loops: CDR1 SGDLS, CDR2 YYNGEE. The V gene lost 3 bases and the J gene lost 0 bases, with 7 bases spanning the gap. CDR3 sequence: CASSAVNSGNTIYF. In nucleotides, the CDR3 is TGTGCCAGCAGCGCGGTGAACTCTGGAAACACCATATATTTT.

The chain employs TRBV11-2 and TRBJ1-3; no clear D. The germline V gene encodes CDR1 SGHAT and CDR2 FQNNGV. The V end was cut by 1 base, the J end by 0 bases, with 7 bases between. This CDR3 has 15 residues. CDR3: CASSLAGLSGNTIYF. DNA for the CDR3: TGTGCCAGCAGCTTAGCCGGTCTCTCTGGAAACACCATATATTTT.

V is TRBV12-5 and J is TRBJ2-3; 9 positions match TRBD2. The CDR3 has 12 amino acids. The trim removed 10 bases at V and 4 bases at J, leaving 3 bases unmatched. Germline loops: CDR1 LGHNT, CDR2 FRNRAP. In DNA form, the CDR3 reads TGTGCTACGGCGGGGGGGCCAGATACGCAGTATTTT. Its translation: CATAGGPDTQYF.

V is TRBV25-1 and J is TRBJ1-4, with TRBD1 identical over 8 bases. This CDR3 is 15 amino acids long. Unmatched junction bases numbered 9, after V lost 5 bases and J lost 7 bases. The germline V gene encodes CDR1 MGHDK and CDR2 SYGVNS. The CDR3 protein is CASSRQGSDSEKLFF. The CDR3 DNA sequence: TGTGCCAGCAGTCGACAGGGGAGTGATAGTGAAAAACTGTTTTTT. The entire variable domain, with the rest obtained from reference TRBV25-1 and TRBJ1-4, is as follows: EADIYQTPRYLVIGTGKKITLECSQTMGHDKMYWYQQDPGMELHLIHYSYGVNSTEKGDLSSESTVSRIRTEHFPLTLESARPSHTSQYLCASSRQGSDSEKLFFGSGTQLSVL.

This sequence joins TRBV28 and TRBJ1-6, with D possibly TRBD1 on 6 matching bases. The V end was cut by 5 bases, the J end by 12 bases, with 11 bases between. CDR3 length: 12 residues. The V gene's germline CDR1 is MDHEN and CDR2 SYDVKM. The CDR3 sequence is CASSPPDRPLHF. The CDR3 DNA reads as TGTGCCAGCAGTCCCCCGGACAGACCCCTCCACTTT.

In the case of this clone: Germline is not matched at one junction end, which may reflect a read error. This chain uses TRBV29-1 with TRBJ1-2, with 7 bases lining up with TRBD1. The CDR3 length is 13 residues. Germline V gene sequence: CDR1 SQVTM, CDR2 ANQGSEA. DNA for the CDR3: TGCAGCGTTGGACAGGGAAAAGGAGGCCCCCCCCTCTTC. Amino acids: CSVGQGKGGPPLF.

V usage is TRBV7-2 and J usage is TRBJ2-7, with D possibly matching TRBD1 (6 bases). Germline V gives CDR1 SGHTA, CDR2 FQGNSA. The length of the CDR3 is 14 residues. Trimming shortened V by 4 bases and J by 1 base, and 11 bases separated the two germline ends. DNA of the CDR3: TGTGCCAGCAGCTCCCGCGGACAGTCCTACGAGCAGTACTTC. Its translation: CASSSRGQSYEQYF.

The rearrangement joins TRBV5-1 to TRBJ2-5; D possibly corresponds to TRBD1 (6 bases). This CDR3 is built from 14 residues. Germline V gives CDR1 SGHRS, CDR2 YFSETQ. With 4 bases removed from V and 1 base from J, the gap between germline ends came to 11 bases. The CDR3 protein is CASSPPTGQETQYF. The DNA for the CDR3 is TGCGCCAGCAGCCCGCCGACAGGCCAAGAGACCCAGTACTTC.